The 16 T cell receptor beta chains below all came from one sample that was sequenced in a study of tumor-infiltrating lymphocytes in oesophageal squamous cell carcinoma. One entry per CDR3 protein results from TCRdb running MiXCR on the PCR reads. The sample records tens of thousands of distinct CDR3 sequences, around 40% being singletons. The sample comprised esophageal tumor tissue. All receptors come from a male donor with esophageal squamous cell carcinoma.

J is TRBJ2-7 and V is TRBV6-6, with D possibly TRBD2 on 6 matching bases. The CDR3 has 15 residues. Germline V gene lookup returns CDR1 MNHNY and CDR2 SVGAGI (reference sequence). The V and J ends lost 0 bases and 4 bases respectively, with 13 bases between them. Written as DNA, the CDR3 is TGTGCCAGCAGTTACTCCCTAGTGGGAGGTTACGAGCAGTACTTC. Protein sequence: CASSYSLVGGYEQYF.

This clonotype was seen many times. The rearrangement links TRBV6-1 to TRBJ1-3; no clear D gene. The CDR3 has 13 residues. Trimming stripped 6 bases from V and 0 bases from J, with 6 bases between. Germline assignment: CDR1 MNHNS and CDR2 SASEGT. The CDR3, as DNA: TGTGCCAGCAGCGAGAACTCTGGAAACACCATATATTTT. This sequence encodes CASSENSGNTIYF.

This clonotype was seen a few times. Lacking the conserved final phenylalanine or tryptophan, this CDR3 likely reflects a read error. The limits of the CDR3 on the DNA are not certain, so only TCRdb's listed CDR3 is given. The genes are TRBV7-9 and TRBJ2-1; TRBD1, as called in the table, went unchecked against the DNA. The CDR3 is made up of 19 amino acids, end residues included. Per germline, CDR1 SEHNR and CDR2 FQNEAQ (reference sequence). CDR3 sequence reads: CASTPRDRGTSNYGYTFGS.

There are many counts of this clonotype. The chain has TRBV7-9 and TRBJ1-2, with 8 bases matching TRBD1. V dropped 2 bases and J dropped 6; count of bases not matched to a gene: 17. CDR1 and CDR2 from the germline V gene are SEHNR and FQNEAQ (reference sequence). The CDR3 consists of 18 residues. This CDR3 reads CASSLRAQPGTGGNGYTF. The CDR3, as DNA: TGTGCCAGCAGCTTAAGGGCCCAACCCGGGACAGGAGGCAATGGCTACACCTTC.

By sample fraction, this clonotype is medium-sized (0.01 to 0.1%). The genes are TRBV7-6 and TRBJ2-7; D not resolved. Germline V CDR1 and CDR2: SGHVS, FNYEAQ. The CDR3 totals 11 residues. Between the trimmed V and J ends, which lost 4 bases and 5 bases, there was a span of 6 bases. This chain's CDR3 is CASSSYHEQYF. CDR3 coding DNA: TGTGCCAGCAGCTCCTACCACGAGCAGTACTTC.

For this clonotype: This may be a read error, as it is one base from a much larger clone. This chain joins TRBV5-1 and TRBJ2-1, with 7 bases that match TRBD1. TRBJ2-7 explains the end of the DNA better; the J call may be wrong. CDR3 length equals 15 residues. Germline V CDR1 and CDR2: SGHRS, YFSETQ. The CDR3, as DNA: TGCGCCAGCAGCTTGTTAGGGACAGCTACCTACGAGCAGTACTTC. Residues: CASSLLGTATYEQYF.

The V call is TRBV9, the J call TRBJ2-3, with 10 positions matching TRBD2. Germline V gene lookup returns CDR1 SGDLS and CDR2 YYNGEE. CDR3 size: 17 residues. V lost 2 bases and J lost 1; bases outside the gene matches: 7. The CDR3 reads CASSVPRTSGRTDTQYF. DNA for the CDR3: TGTGCCAGCAGCGTTCCCCGGACTAGCGGACGCACAGATACGCAGTATTTT.

The rearrangement links TRBV2 to TRBJ2-7; TRBD1 agrees at 9 bases. The closer fit of TRBJ2-5 to the DNA end suggests the J call may be wrong. Per germline, CDR1 SNHLY and CDR2 FYNNEI. The CDR3 loop spans 13 amino acids. The CDR3 DNA follows: TGTGCCAGCAAACAGGGGGCGGGGGAGACCCAGTACTTC. It encodes CASKQGAGETQYF.

This clonotype occurred many times. The conserved final phenylalanine or tryptophan is absent from the CDR3, which likely points to a read error. No DNA is shown, since the ends of the CDR3 on it are uncertain; the CDR3 is the one TCRdb lists. The chain is built from TRBV27 and TRBJ2-7; TRBD1, the table's D call, was not compared with the DNA. The CDR3 is 15 residues long, ends included. CDR1 and CDR2 from the germline V gene are MNHEY and SMNVEV (reference sequence). CDR3 in amino acids: CASSFGGGYGYTFGS.

Note on this clonotype: One end of the junction fails to match germline, which may point to a read error. CDR3 DNA sequence: TGTGCCAGCGCTGGAACCCGGACAGAAAAACCTGGAAGCGAGCAATACTTC. It translates to CASAGTRTEKPGSEQYF. The chain couples TRBV11-1 to TRBJ2-1, with D perhaps TRBD1 (6 bases). CDR1 and CDR2 from the germline V gene are SGHAT and FQDESV (reference sequence). This CDR3 has 17 residues.

This rearrangement joins TRBV11-2 to TRBJ2-5; 8 nucleotides match TRBD1. The CDR3 consists of 14 residues. V was pared by 7 bases and J by 2 bases, with 6 bases of the junction left unmatched. CDR1 is SGHAT and CDR2 is FQNNGV in the germline V gene. CDR3 sequence (DNA): TGTGCCAGCACCTGGGACAGGACACAAGAGACCCAGTACTTC. Residues: CASTWDRTQETQYF. Complete variable domain (other parts from reference TRBV11-2 and TRBJ2-5): EAGVAQSPRYKIIEKRQSVAFWCNPISGHATLYWYQQILGQGPKLLIQFQNNGVVDDSQLPKDRFSAERLKGVDSTLKIQPAKLEDSAVYLCASTWDRTQETQYFGPGTRLLVL.

This clonotype was recorded many times. A read error is possible here, since a much larger clone lies one base away. The rearrangement uses TRBV7-9 and TRBJ2-1; 8 bases align to TRBD2. The assigned J gene may be wrong: the sequence end matches TRBJ2-7 better. The CDR3 loop spans 15 amino acids. Germline V gene sequence: CDR1 SEHNR, CDR2 FQNEAQ (reference sequence). The CDR3 DNA sequence: TGTGCCAGCAGCCGTAGCGGGGCCTCCTACAATGAGCAGTACTTC. It translates to CASSRSGASYNEQYF.

V is TRBV7-2 and J is TRBJ2-5, with 7 bases aligning to TRBD2. The J call is uncertain, as TRBJ2-1 better fits the DNA end. Looked up from germline, CDR1 is SGHTA and CDR2 is FQGNSA. This CDR3 has 15 amino acids. Written as DNA, the CDR3 is TGTGCCAGCAGCTTGGCGGGGGTCCCCTACAATGAGCAGTTCTTC. Protein product: CASSLAGVPYNEQFF.

This clonotype was seen at least ten times. The chain links TRBV12-3 or TRBV12-4 to TRBJ2-4; a possible D gene is TRBD1 (6 bases). V was trimmed by 6 bases and J by 0 bases, leaving 12 bases between them. This CDR3 has 15 amino acids. DNA for the CDR3: TGTGCCAGCAGCCCAGGGGTGGGAGCCAAAAACATTCAGTACTTC. The encoded protein is CASSPGVGAKNIQYF.

A note on this clonotype: It may be a read error: a sequence one base away is much more abundant. The J gene is TRBJ2-2, the V gene TRBV11-2; D may be TRBD2 (6 bases). Germline V gene lookup returns CDR1 SGHAT and CDR2 FQNNGV. The CDR3 totals 17 residues. Trimming left V 0 bases short and J 5 bases short, with 16 bases between. This CDR3 is CASSLDRRGSGTGELFF. The CDR3 coding sequence is TGTGCCAGCAGCTTAGATCGTCGGGGGTCAGGGACCGGGGAGCTGTTTTTT.

This chain connects TRBV28 to TRBJ2-7; D is uncertain. Judging by the DNA end, TRBJ2-1 fits better; the J call may be wrong. The CDR3 covers 11 residues. Germline loops: CDR1 MDHEN, CDR2 SYDVKM. DNA of the CDR3: TGTGCCAGCAGTTTAGGGTCTGAGCAGTTCTTC. Protein: CASSLGSEQFF.